This T cell receptor (beta chain) appears in the sequencing data of a study of blood T cell repertoires in COVID-19. Study overall: Donors in the United States, Italy and Spain gave samples during acute or convalescent COVID-19.

After removal of 6 bases from V and 1 base from J, the junction contained 4 bases not matched to a gene. CDR1 MNHEY and CDR2 SVGAGI come from the germline V gene. The CDR3 loop spans 15 amino acids. In the source study's methods: Cell counts per sample came from amplifying reference gene primers. This table comes from immunoSEQ multiplex PCR, and its TCRdb copy is limited to in-frame clones, with some not included. The V and J calls and clone size are taken from that table; D and trimming were inferred from the DNA. Here the sample spans roughly 88,000 clones, approximately 90% being singletons. The TCR sequence derives from an older woman with COVID-19, enrolled during active disease. Sequencing used peripheral blood. The rearrangement uses TRBV6-5 and TRBJ2-3; TRBD2 matches 10 bases. CDR3 DNA: TGTGCCAGCAGCAAAGGACTAGCGGGCACAGATACGCAGTATTTT. It specifies CASSKGLAGTDTQYF.